This TCR delta chain was obtained from a study of delta chains in infants with herpesvirus infections. Study conclusions and caveats: No race- or environment-matched controls existed, and samples were few. Later infection age appeared linked to lower public-clonotype frequency among Vdelta1 cells.

By share, this clone counts as large. Its antigen is unknown. The CDR3 sequence is 21 residues long. Germline V CDR1 and CDR2: TVYSNPD, GDNSRS (reference sequence). Losses at the gene ends were 1 base for V and 0 bases for J; bases not matched to a gene: 21. TCR cDNA was made from PBMC RNA with gamma- and delta-chain-specific primers. TCRdb ran CATT on the RT-PCR reads. In the table there are fewer than 650 delta-chain clones, roughly 19% of which are singletons. The clonotype originates from a human donor who was a Ugandan infant, either HIV-exposed or HIV-unexposed (not recorded which). This sample comprised peripheral blood, obtained at time point 2 of longitudinal follow-up. This rearrangement joins TRDV3 to TRDJ1; 12 bases are shared with TRDD3. The CDR3 DNA is TGTGCCTTTAAGACCCGGTATTCTGTACTGGGGGATACCAGGTACACCGATAAACTCATCTTT. Amino acid sequence: CAFKTRYSVLGDTRYTDKLIF.